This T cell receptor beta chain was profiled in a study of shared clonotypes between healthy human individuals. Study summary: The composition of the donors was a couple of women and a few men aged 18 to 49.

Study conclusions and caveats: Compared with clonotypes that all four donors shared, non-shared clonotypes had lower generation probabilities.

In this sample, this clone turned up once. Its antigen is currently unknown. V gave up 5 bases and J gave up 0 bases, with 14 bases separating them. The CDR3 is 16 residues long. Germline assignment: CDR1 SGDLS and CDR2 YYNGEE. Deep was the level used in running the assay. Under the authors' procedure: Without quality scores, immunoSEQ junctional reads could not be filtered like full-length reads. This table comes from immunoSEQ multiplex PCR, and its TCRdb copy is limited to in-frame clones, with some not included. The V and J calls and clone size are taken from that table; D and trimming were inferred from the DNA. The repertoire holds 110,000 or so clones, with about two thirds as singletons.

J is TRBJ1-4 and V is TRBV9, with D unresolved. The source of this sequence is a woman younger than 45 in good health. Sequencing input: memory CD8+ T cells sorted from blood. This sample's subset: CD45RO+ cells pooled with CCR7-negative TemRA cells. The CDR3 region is CASSLFDGATNEKLFF. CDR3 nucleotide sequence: TGTGCCAGCAGTCTTTTCGACGGCGCAACTAATGAAAAACTGTTTTTT.